The 18 T cell receptor beta chains in this list originate from one sample, sequenced in a study of control samples from healthy donors and cancer patients. Assay used: immunoSEQ multiplex PCR; TCRdb lists only in-frame clones, some missing. Of 150,000 to 200,000 clones in the sample, around 88% were seen once. The sequencing input was blood. The receptors derive from a woman in her twenties or thirties in good health.

This sequence joins TRBV6-5 and TRBJ2-2; 14 bases line up with TRBD2. V was clipped by 2 bases and J by 5 bases; unmatched bases: 1. The CDR3 is 16 amino acids. Germline CDR1 MNHEY, CDR2 SVGAGI. CDR3 protein: CASSYRLAGGTGELFF. The CDR3 DNA is TGTGCCAGCAGTTACCGACTAGCGGGGGGGACCGGGGAGCTGTTTTTT.

J is TRBJ1-5 and V is TRBV19; the match to TRBD1 covers 7 bases. Germline trimming cut 5 bases from V and 2 bases from J; bases unmatched to any gene: 6. Germline assignment: CDR1 LNHDA and CDR2 SQIVND (reference sequence). The CDR3 has 15 residues. CDR3 DNA: TGTGCCAGTAGTTTTGGAGGGGGCGGCAATCAGCCCCAGCATTTT. Translated, it gives CASSFGGGGNQPQHF.

The chain uses TRBV6-5 and TRBJ1-1, with D unclear. Trimming cost V 8 bases and J 5 bases, with 15 bases left between them. Germline V gene lookup returns CDR1 MNHEY and CDR2 SVGAGI. CDR3 length: 13 amino acids. For the CDR3, the DNA is TGTGCCAGCTCTCCTTCCGGACGGACTGAAGCTTTCTTT. This translates into CASSPSGRTEAFF.

V usage is TRBV5-1 and J usage is TRBJ2-7, with D uncertain. CDR3 size: 14 residues. The V end lost 1 base, the J end lost 0 bases, and 8 bases lay between the germline ends. Looked up from germline, CDR1 is SGHRS and CDR2 is YFSETQ. In DNA form, the CDR3 reads TGCGCCAGCAGCTTGCAGCCGAGCTCCTACGAGCAGTACGTC. It encodes CASSLQPSSYEQYV.

This clone showed up just once. V is TRBV18 and J is TRBJ2-1, with TRBD2 matching over 13 bases. V lost 2 bases to trimming and J lost 15 bases; unmatched junction nucleotides: 10. The CDR3 loop spans 15 amino acids. CDR1 and CDR2 from the germline V gene are KGHSH and LQKENI. CDR3 bases: TGTGCCAGCTCACCAGGAACTAGCGGGAGGGCCTCTCGGTTCTTC. This translates into CASSPGTSGRASRFF. The whole variable domain, remainder taken from reference TRBV18 and TRBJ2-1, is NAGVMQNPRHLVRRRGQEARLRCSPMKGHSHVYWYRQLPEEGLKFMVYLQKENIIDESGMPKERFSAEFPKEGPSILRIQQVVRGDSAAYFCASSPGTSGRASRFFGPGTRLTVL.

This chain joins TRBV7-2 and TRBJ2-7, with D possibly TRBD2 on 6 matching bases. The CDR3 extends over 15 amino acids. V lost 0 bases and J 6 bases, leaving 15 bases between the germline ends. The germline CDR1 and CDR2 sequences are SGHTA and FQGNSA. CDR3 coding DNA: TGTGCCAGCAGCTTAGCGGGGACCCACGGGGGCGAGCAGTACGTC. Translation gives CASSLAGTHGGEQYV.

In DNA form, the CDR3 reads TGTGCCAGCAGCCCCCCCGGGACAGGGAAAAAGGCGAACACCGGGGAGCTGTTTTTT. Translating it yields CASSPPGTGKKANTGELFF. The rearrangement uses TRBV7-9 and TRBJ2-2, with 9 nucleotides matching TRBD1. Losses at the gene ends were 5 bases for V and 0 bases for J; bases not matched to a gene: 13. Germline V gene lookup returns CDR1 SEHNR and CDR2 FQNEAQ (reference sequence). The CDR3 runs to 19 residues.

The chain links TRBV6-5 to TRBJ1-2; TRBD1 matches at 10 bases. V was clipped by 6 bases and J by 6 bases; unmatched bases: 4. The CDR3 covers 13 residues. Germline V gene sequence: CDR1 MNHEY, CDR2 SVGAGI. The CDR3 DNA is TGTGCCAGCAGGGAGACAGGGGGCAATGGCTACACCTTC. Encoded protein: CASRETGGNGYTF.

V gene TRBV5-5 combines with J gene TRBJ2-4; D possibly uses TRBD1 or TRBD2 (6 bases each). The CDR3 sequence is 17 residues long. Germline V CDR1 and CDR2: SGHKS, YYEKEE (reference sequence). The ends were cut back, 0 bases at V and 2 bases at J, with 15 bases in the middle. The CDR3 is CASSLVGAGGTKNIQYF. The CDR3 DNA reads TGTGCCAGCAGCTTGGTGGGGGCGGGCGGGACCAAAAACATTCAGTACTTC.

This clone was seen a single time. V gene TRBV28 combines with J gene TRBJ1-3, with D possibly matching TRBD1 (6 bases). The germline gives CDR1 MDHEN, CDR2 SYDVKM. V was pared by 5 bases and J by 0 bases, with 11 bases between. CDR3 length: 15 amino acids. The CDR3 spells CASSPLGASGNTIYF. In DNA form, the CDR3 reads TGTGCCAGCAGTCCCTTGGGGGCCTCTGGAAACACCATATATTTT.

For this clone: Different DNA sequences within this sample yield the same CDR3. The chain uses TRBV28 and TRBJ1-2; the D gene is possibly TRBD1 (6 bases). CDR1 MDHEN and CDR2 SYDVKM come from the germline V gene. This CDR3 comprises 12 residues. V lost 2 bases and J lost 5, with 6 bases in between. The CDR3 sequence is CASSLRGYGYTF. CDR3 DNA: TGTGCCAGCAGTTTAAGGGGGTATGGCTACACCTTC.

The chain carries TRBV4-1 and TRBJ2-7, with TRBD2 matching 11 bases. The J segment lost 0 bases and the V segment lost 1 base, leaving 2 bases of the junction unmatched. The CDR3 spans 16 residues. Germline lookup yields CDR1 MGHRA and CDR2 YSYEKL. The CDR3 DNA reads TGCGCCAGCAGCCAAGTAACTAGCGGGAGCTCCTACGAGCAGTACTTC. Translation gives CASSQVTSGSSYEQYF.

This clone has just one count. This chain joins TRBV2 and TRBJ1-1, with 10 nucleotides matching TRBD1. The germline gives CDR1 SNHLY, CDR2 FYNNEI. Losses at the gene ends were 8 bases for V and 7 bases for J; bases not matched to a gene: 7. The CDR3 totals 13 residues. Written as DNA, the CDR3 is TGTGCCAGCGCCCGGGACAGGGGACATGAAGCTTTCTTT. This gives the protein CASARDRGHEAFF.

The J gene is TRBJ2-7, the V gene TRBV15; D unclear. Trimming pared 0 bases from V and 4 bases from J, leaving 7 bases between. The germline gives CDR1 LNHNV, CDR2 YYDKDF (reference sequence). The CDR3 totals 13 residues. This CDR3 is CATSRDPEYEQYF. The CDR3 DNA follows: TGTGCCACCAGCAGAGATCCCGAGTACGAGCAGTACTTC.

This clone was detected only once. The rearrangement uses TRBV4-1 and TRBJ2-7, with D perhaps matching TRBD2 (5 bases). CDR1 is MGHRA and CDR2 is YSYEKL in the germline V gene. The CDR3 covers 14 residues. V was cut by 1 base and J by 1 base, with 8 bases left in between. The CDR3 region has the DNA TGCGCCAGCAGCCAAGGACTACATTCCTACGAGCAGTACGTC. The encoded protein is CASSQGLHSYEQYV.

The V gene is TRBV6-5, the J gene TRBJ2-7, with 7 bases lining up with TRBD2. V dropped 8 bases and J dropped 3; count of bases not matched to a gene: 7. The CDR3 runs 13 residues. From germline, CDR1 is MNHEY and CDR2 SVGAGI. CDR3 DNA: TGTGCCAGCTTGGGGGGGGTTAACTACGAGCAGTACTTC. The encoded protein is CASLGGVNYEQYF.

This clone came up a few times. The chain combines TRBV28 with TRBJ1-5; tentative D call: TRBD1 (5 bases). Trimming took off 0 bases at V and 7 bases at J, with 16 bases between the two ends. Looked up from germline, CDR1 is MDHEN and CDR2 is SYDVKM. CDR3 length: 16 residues. The CDR3 sequence is CASSLWGTEGKQPQHF. CDR3 in DNA: TGTGCCAGCAGTTTATGGGGAACGGAGGGGAAGCAGCCCCAGCATTTT.

V is TRBV6-2 or TRBV6-3 and J is TRBJ2-1; TRBD2 matches 10 bases. The CDR3 covers 16 residues. Germline V gene sequence: CDR1 MNHEY, CDR2 SVGEGT. The J segment lost 8 bases and the V segment lost 7 bases, leaving 14 bases of the junction unmatched. CDR3 protein: CASTPSASGSTDEQFF. The CDR3 DNA is TGTGCCAGCACCCCATCGGCTAGCGGGAGTACTGATGAGCAGTTCTTC.